The clone carrying this T cell receptor (beta chain) occurred many times. This specimen comes from a study of shared clonotypes between healthy human individuals. Measured with immunoSEQ multiplex PCR; TCRdb has only the in-frame clones, and not every one. The sample lists roughly 1,100,000 clones, under 80% occurring once. The CDR3 has 13 amino acids. Germline CDR1 reads SNHLY; CDR2 reads FYNNEI. V lost 5 bases and J lost 6; bases outside the gene matches: 5. Specimen: memory CD4+ T cells sorted from blood. As to subset: CD45RA-negative fraction. V is TRBV2 and J is TRBJ1-1; 8 nucleotides match TRBD1. This receptor was obtained from a man aged 18 to 29 in good health. CDR3 DNA: TGTGCCAGCAGTCAGGGGGCTAATTCTGAAGCTTTCTTT. Encoded protein: CASSQGANSEAFF.